This T cell receptor (beta chain) was sequenced during a study of response to subunit inactivated influenza vaccine. TCRdb called the RT-PCR reads again in MiXCR, with one record for every CDR3 protein. The sample records some 550,000 distinct CDR3 sequences, roughly 23% being singletons. The CDR3 is 14 amino acids. J gave up 8 bases and V 7 bases, and 8 bases lay outside the gene matches. Per germline, CDR1 SGHTA and CDR2 FQGNSA. This clonotype has only a few counts. The same data also contributed to another study, on T cells expressing NK-cell markers. As that study records: The cDNA for TCR beta came from 5'RACE template switching with UMIs. It was sorted CD3+CD56-NKG2C+, CD3+CD56+NKG2C- and CD3+CD56+NKG2C+ T cells that provided the TCR beta repertoires. Nothing established the HCMV specificity of expanded NKG2C+ T cell clones.

This clonotype originated in a man between 45 and 60 years old who received an inactivated influenza vaccine. The chain uses TRBV7-2 and TRBJ1-4; TRBD1 agrees at 9 bases. Material: CD4+ T cells sorted from PBMCs, obtained about 13 days after vaccination. CDR3 in amino acids: CASKTGQGNEKLFF. Written as DNA, the CDR3 is TGTGCCAGCAAAACGGGACAGGGAAACGAAAAACTGTTTTTT.